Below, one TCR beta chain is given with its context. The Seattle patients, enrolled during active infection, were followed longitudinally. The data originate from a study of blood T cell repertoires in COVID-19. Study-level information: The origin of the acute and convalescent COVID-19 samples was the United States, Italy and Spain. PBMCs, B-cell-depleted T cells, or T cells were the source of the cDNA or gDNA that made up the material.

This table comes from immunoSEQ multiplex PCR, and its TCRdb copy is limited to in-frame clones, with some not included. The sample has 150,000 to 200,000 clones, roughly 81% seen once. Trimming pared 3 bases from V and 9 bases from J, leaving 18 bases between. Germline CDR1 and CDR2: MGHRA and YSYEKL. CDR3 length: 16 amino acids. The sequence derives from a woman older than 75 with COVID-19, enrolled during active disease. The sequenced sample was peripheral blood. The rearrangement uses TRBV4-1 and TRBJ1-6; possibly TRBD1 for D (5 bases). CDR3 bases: TGCGCCAGCAGCCACCCCGGGAGGGGAAAGGGTTCACCCCTCCACTTT. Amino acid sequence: CASSHPGRGKGSPLHF.